The rows below give T cell receptor beta chains drawn from one sample of a study of shared clonotypes between healthy human individuals. Assay used: immunoSEQ multiplex PCR; TCRdb lists only in-frame clones, some missing. The sample has around 1.9 million clones, 93% seen once; the top ten hold over 1.5%. Material: naive CD8+ T cells from PBMCs. Receptors originate from a young man in good health. Some clones in this sample may be carry-over from other donors' samples. The CDR3 runs from the conserved cysteine through the conserved F or W. A D gene is named only where the DNA matches it firmly. A clone size is listed for some rows: how often the clone was seen (once, few, many), or a class if it is expanded.

>TRBJ2-7|NA|NA|TRBV27
TGTGCCAGCAGTCCCCGAGGCGCTGGCCTCTACGAGCAGTACTTC
CASSPRGAGLYEQYF
>TRBJ2-6|NA|TRBD2|TRBV27
TGTGCCAGCAGCTGGGGGGGCTCTGGGGCCAACGTCCTGACTTTC
CASSWGGSGANVLTF
>TRBJ2-7|NA|TRBD1|TRBV29-1
TGCAGCGTGAGGGGACAGTCCTACGAGCAGTACTTC
CSVRGQSYEQYF
>TRBJ2-1|NA|TRBD2|TRBV7-3
TGTGCCAGCAGCTTAACTGGCGGGAGGGCAGGGGAGCAGTTCTTC
CASSLTGGRAGEQFF
>TRBJ2-1|NA|TRBD1|TRBV5-1
TGCGCCAGCAGCCCAAGGACAGGGAGCACCTACAATGAGCAGTTCTTC
CASSPRTGSTYNEQFF
>TRBJ1-2|NA|NA|TRBV4-1
TGCGCCAGCAGCCAGGGCCATCAGACCTTTAACTATGGCTACACCTTC
CASSQGHQTFNYGYTF
>TRBJ2-1|NA|TRBD2|TRBV15
TGTGCCTCTGCAGCGGGAGGGGAGGACAATGAGCAGTTCTTC
CASAAGGEDNEQFF
>TRBJ1-1|NA|NA|TRBV6-5
TGTGCCAGCAGTTACTCCCGGTCTGCCCACACTGAAGCTTTCTTT
CASSYSRSAHTEAFF
>TRBJ2-7|NA|NA|TRBV27
TGTGCCAGCAGTTTTGGCAGGGGCTACGAGCAGTACTTC
CASSFGRGYEQYF
>TRBJ2-1|NA|TRBD2|TRBV27
TGTGCCAGCAGTCCCTCGGGGGGGCTTTTAAGTTTGGAGCAGTTCTTC
CASSPSGGLLSLEQFF
>TRBJ2-5|NA|TRBD1|TRBV9
TGTGCCAGCAGCGTAAACACAGGGGGCGGAGAGACCCAGTACTTC
CASSVNTGGGETQYF
>TRBJ1-1|NA|NA|TRBV6-6
TGTGCCAGCAGTTACTCGACCCCAACTGAAGCTTTCTTT
CASSYSTPTEAFF
>TRBJ1-1|NA|NA|TRBV27
TGTGCCAGCAGAATACTAACAGGGAGCACTGAAGCTTTCTTT
CASRILTGSTEAFF
>TRBJ2-2|NA|TRBD1|TRBV9
TGTGCCAGCAGCCCCACAGGGGGCGGGGAGCTGTTTTTT
CASSPTGGGELFF
>TRBJ2-7|NA|NA|TRBV7-8
TGTGCCAGCAGCCCAGTCAGTTCAGGGTCCTACGAGCAGTACTTC
CASSPVSSGSYEQYF
>TRBJ2-1|NA|NA|TRBV7-8
TGTGCCAGCAGCTTACCAGGTAACTACAATGAGCAGTTCTTC
CASSLPGNYNEQFF
>TRBJ2-7|NA|NA|TRBV11-2
TGTGCCAGCAGCTCGCAGGAGACCTACGAGCAGTACTTC
CASSSQETYEQYF
>TRBJ2-3|once|NA|TRBV7-8
TGTGCCAGCAGCTTAAGGGGAGGACAGGGCACAGATACGCAGTATTTT
CASSLRGGQGTDTQYF
>TRBJ1-1|once|NA|TRBV7-3
TGTGCCAGCAGCTTGGACGGACTTGAAGCTTTCTTT
CASSLDGLEAFF
>TRBJ1-2|few|NA|TRBV7-9
TGTGCCAGCAGCCAGGCGGCATTCTATGGCTACACCTTC
CASSQAAFYGYTF
>TRBJ2-1|NA|TRBD2|TRBV4-1
TGCGCCAGCAGCCAAGGGACTAGCCTACCTGGGAATGAGCAGTTCTTC
CASSQGTSLPGNEQFF
>TRBJ2-3|NA|NA|TRBV7-9
TGTGCCAGCAGCTCGAATCGACTGGCTAAGGGAGAATCGCAGTATTTT
CASSSNRLAKGESQYF
>TRBJ2-7|NA|TRBD2|TRBV7-2
TGTGCCAGCAGCTTTGGACTAGCGGGAGAATACGAGCAGTACTTC
CASSFGLAGEYEQYF
>TRBJ2-1|NA|TRBD2|TRBV6-5
TGTGCCAGCAGTTATGGTGCGGGAGGGCTAAATGAGCAGTTCTTC
CASSYGAGGLNEQFF
>TRBJ2-7|NA|NA|TRBV29-1
TGCAGCGTCCTGGCGGGCGGGGGCAGATACGCCTACGAGCAGTACTTC
CSVLAGGGRYAYEQYF
>TRBJ2-2|NA|NA|TRBV19
TGTGCCAGTAGTATCCAGGGGCTGACGAACACCGGGGAGCTGTTTTTT
CASSIQGLTNTGELFF
>TRBJ1-1|NA|NA|TRBV11-2
TGTGCCAGCAGCTTGTACAACAGACAAATGAACACTGAAGCTTTCTTT
CASSLYNRQMNTEAFF
>TRBJ2-7|NA|TRBD1|TRBV14
TGTGCCAGCAGCCAAGAGGACAGGTTCTACGAGCAGTACTTC
CASSQEDRFYEQYF
>TRBJ2-7|NA|TRBD1|TRBV10-2
TGCGCCAGCAGGGAGACAGGGGTAGCCTACGAGCAGTACTTC
CASRETGVAYEQYF
>TRBJ1-1|NA|NA|TRBV11-2
TGTGCCAGCAGCTTAGTAGCGTGGACTGAAGCTTTCTTT
CASSLVAWTEAFF
>TRBJ2-3|NA|NA|TRBV2
TGTGCCAGCAAGGTCCCGCAGGGCAATCCGGGCACAGATACGCAGTATTTT
CASKVPQGNPGTDTQYF
>TRBJ2-1|NA|NA|TRBV7-8
TGTGCCAGCAGCTTAGGGGGGAGTTTCAATGAGCAGTTCTTC
CASSLGGSFNEQFF
>TRBJ2-7|NA|NA|TRBV4-1
TGCGCCAGCAGCCAACGAACCGGGACACTCTACGAGCAGTACTTC
CASSQRTGTLYEQYF
>TRBJ2-7|NA|NA|TRBV28
TGTGCCAGCAGCGTTGAGGACATATACGAGCAGTACTTC
CASSVEDIYEQYF
>TRBJ2-7|NA|TRBD2|TRBV19
TGTGCCAGTAGTAATTTAGCGGGAGGGCCTACGTACGAGCAGTACTTC
CASSNLAGGPTYEQYF
>TRBJ2-3|once|TRBD2|TRBV19
TGTGCCAGTAGTATAGATCGGGAGGGCACAGATACGCAGTATTTT
CASSIDREGTDTQYF
>TRBJ1-2|NA|NA|TRBV7-2
TGTGCCAGCAGCCCCCCGGAGTCCCCTCATGGCTACACCTTC
CASSPPESPHGYTF
>TRBJ2-3|NA|NA|TRBV10-3
TGTGCCATCAGCCCAGGGACTGGATACACAGATACGCAGTATTTT
CAISPGTGYTDTQYF
>TRBJ2-3|NA|NA|TRBV6-5
TGTGCCAGCAGTTACTCCAAACGACAGGGCACAGATACGCAGTATTTT
CASSYSKRQGTDTQYF
>TRBJ2-7|once|TRBD1|TRBV6-4
TGTGCCAGCAGTTCCGACAGGGGCCACGAGCAGTACTTC
CASSSDRGHEQYF
>TRBJ2-7|few|NA|TRBV7-9
TGTGCCAGCAGCTTCGGGGACTACGAGCAGTACTTC
CASSFGDYEQYF
>TRBJ2-3|NA|NA|TRBV28
TGTGCCAGCCATCCCCTCGAGGGTAACCCACACACAGATACGCAGTATTTT
CASHPLEGNPHTDTQYF
>TRBJ2-7|NA|NA|TRBV6-1
TGTGCCAGCAGGGCCAACGAGCAGTACTTC
CASRANEQYF
>TRBJ2-3|NA|NA|TRBV2
TGTGCCAATTCCCCCCAACCGGGCACAGATACGCAGTATTTT
CANSPQPGTDTQYF